A selection of T cell receptor beta chains follows, all from one sample in a study of T-cell reconstitution after alpha-beta-depleted transplantation in children. TCRdb reanalysed the PCR reads using MiXCR and keeps one entry per CDR3 protein. Counted here are over 400,000 distinct CDR3 sequences, around an eighth occurring once; the ten biggest clones make up around 5.6%. The input for sequencing was PBMCs from the stem cell graft donor, taken from the stem cell graft. The receptors here all came from a human donor who donated a stem cell graft to a child with combined immunodeficiency. Each CDR3 is given with its conserved first and last residue. D genes are given only for firm matches. Expanded clones get a size class; other rows say once, few or many, or leave the size out.

V	size	J	D	CDR3	DNA
TRBV7-3	NA	TRBJ2-7	TRBD2	CASSTAGGGQYEQYF	TGTGCCAGCAGCACCGCGGGGGGGGGCCAGTACGAGCAGTACTTC
TRBV7-9	few	TRBJ2-1	NA	CASGDRPLYNEQFF	TGTGCCAGCGGCGACAGGCCTCTCTACAATGAGCAGTTCTTC
TRBV7-8	NA	TRBJ2-1	NA	CASSHGPAYNEQFF	TGTGCCAGCAGCCACGGTCCAGCGTACAATGAGCAGTTCTTC
TRBV6-2/TRBV6-3	NA	TRBJ2-7	NA	CASSSTQREQYF	TGTGCCAGCAGCTCCACTCAGAGGGAGCAGTACTTC
TRBV7-2	few	TRBJ2-2	NA	CASSLATSGRTGELFF	TGTGCCAGCAGCTTAGCGACGTCAGGGAGGACCGGGGAGCTGTTTTTT
TRBV7-2	NA	TRBJ2-7	NA	CASSLAGGDFSYEQYF	TGTGCCAGCAGCTTAGCCGGGGGCGACTTCTCCTACGAGCAGTACTTC
TRBV20-1	many	TRBJ2-7	NA	CSARGGLSYEQYF	TGCAGTGCTAGAGGCGGGCTCTCGTACGAGCAGTACTTC
TRBV7-9	NA	TRBJ2-7	TRBD2	CASSRSYGTSVYEQYF	TGTGCCAGCAGCCGAAGTTACGGGACTAGCGTCTACGAGCAGTACTTC
TRBV5-6	NA	TRBJ2-5	NA	CASSLMTDYQETQYF	TGTGCCAGCAGCCTTATGACAGATTACCAAGAGACCCAGTACTTC
TRBV20-1	NA	TRBJ2-7	TRBD2	CSAELADQRYEQYF	TGCAGTGCGGAACTAGCGGACCAAAGGTACGAGCAGTACTTC
TRBV20-1	NA	TRBJ2-5	TRBD2	CSAIFPSGGAETQYF	TGCAGTGCTATCTTTCCTAGCGGGGGTGCGGAGACCCAGTACTTC
TRBV6-5	many	TRBJ2-2	NA	CASRLEGYTGELFF	TGTGCCAGCAGACTCGAGGGCTACACCGGGGAGCTGTTTTTT
TRBV12-3/TRBV12-4	NA	TRBJ2-3	NA	CASSFLVGDTQYF	TGTGCCAGCAGTTTCCTGGTGGGAGATACGCAGTATTTT
TRBV15	few	TRBJ2-5	TRBD1	CATSPRTGEETQYF	TGTGCCACCAGCCCCCGGACAGGGGAAGAGACCCAGTACTTC